The sample holds a few counts of the clone carrying this T cell receptor (beta chain). The germline CDR1 and CDR2 sequences are MNHEY and SMNVEV (reference sequence). The CDR3 consists of 20 residues. V dropped 7 bases and J dropped 0; count of bases not matched to a gene: 18. TCRdb reprocessed the 5' RACE reads via MiXCR and lists one record per CDR3 protein. The sample includes about 240,000 distinct CDR3 sequences, 10% of them seen just once. These data are taken from a study of identical twins. Only healthy Caucasians were enrolled as donors. V usage is TRBV27 and J usage is TRBJ2-6; TRBD1 matches at 7 bases. The source material was memory T cells sorted from blood. This receptor was taken from a man aged 50 or older in good health. CDR3 DNA sequence: TGTGCCAGCAAGCGACAGGGAAAACAAACAAACGACTCTGGGGCCAACGTCCTGACTTTC. Protein product: CASKRQGKQTNDSGANVLTF.